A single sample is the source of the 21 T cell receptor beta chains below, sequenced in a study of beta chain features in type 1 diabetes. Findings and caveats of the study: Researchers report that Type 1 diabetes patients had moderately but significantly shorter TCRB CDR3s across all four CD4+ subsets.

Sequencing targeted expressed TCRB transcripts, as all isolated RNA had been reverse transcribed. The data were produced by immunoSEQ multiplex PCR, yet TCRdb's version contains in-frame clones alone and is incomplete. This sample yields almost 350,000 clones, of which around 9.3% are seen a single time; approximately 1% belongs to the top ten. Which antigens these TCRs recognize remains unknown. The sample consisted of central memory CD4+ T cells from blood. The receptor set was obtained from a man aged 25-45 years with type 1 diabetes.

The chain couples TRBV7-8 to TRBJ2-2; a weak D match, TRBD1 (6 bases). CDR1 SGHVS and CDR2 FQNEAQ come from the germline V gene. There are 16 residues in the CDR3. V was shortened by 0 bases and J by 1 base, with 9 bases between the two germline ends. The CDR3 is CASSLAGHGNTGELFF. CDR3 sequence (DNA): TGTGCCAGCAGCTTAGCGGGACACGGGAACACCGGGGAGCTGTTTTTT.

The CDR3 DNA reads TGTGCCAGCAGCTATTCCGGGACAAAGGGGCCCCCCCAGTACTTC. Its translation is CASSYSGTKGPPQYF. The V and J genes are TRBV7-8 and TRBJ2-7, with a tentative D call TRBD1 (6 bases). Germline loops: CDR1 SGHVS, CDR2 FQNEAQ. The CDR3 is made up of 15 amino acids. The ends were cut back, 4 bases at V and 10 bases at J, with 23 bases in the middle.

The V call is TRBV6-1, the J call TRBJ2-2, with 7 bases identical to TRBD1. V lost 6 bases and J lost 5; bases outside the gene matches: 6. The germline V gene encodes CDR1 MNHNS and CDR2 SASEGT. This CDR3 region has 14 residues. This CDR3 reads CASSRQGNTGELFF. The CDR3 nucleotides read TGTGCCAGCAGCCGACAGGGTAATACCGGGGAGCTGTTTTTT.

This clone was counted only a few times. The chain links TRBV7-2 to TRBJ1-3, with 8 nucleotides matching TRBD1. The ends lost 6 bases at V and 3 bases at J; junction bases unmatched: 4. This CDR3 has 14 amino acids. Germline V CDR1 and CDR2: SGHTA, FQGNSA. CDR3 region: CASSTQGGGNTIYF. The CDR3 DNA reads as TGTGCCAGCAGTACACAGGGGGGTGGAAACACCATATATTTT.

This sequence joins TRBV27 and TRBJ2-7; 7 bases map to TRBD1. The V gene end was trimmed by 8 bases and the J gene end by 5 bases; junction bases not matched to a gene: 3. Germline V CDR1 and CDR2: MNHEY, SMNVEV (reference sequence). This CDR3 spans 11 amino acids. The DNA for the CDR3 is TGTGCCAGCTACAGGGGCGACGAGCAGTACTTC. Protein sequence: CASYRGDEQYF.

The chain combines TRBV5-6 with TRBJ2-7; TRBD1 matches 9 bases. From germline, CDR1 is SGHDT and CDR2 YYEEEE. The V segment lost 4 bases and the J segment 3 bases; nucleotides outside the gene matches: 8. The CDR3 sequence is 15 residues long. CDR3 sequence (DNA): TGTGCCAGCAGCCCCTGGACAGGGGTCCGCTACGAGCAGTACTTC. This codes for CASSPWTGVRYEQYF. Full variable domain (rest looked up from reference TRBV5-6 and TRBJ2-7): DAGVTQSPTHLIKTRGQQVTLRCSPKSGHDTVSWYQQALGQGPQFIFQYYEEEERQRGNFPDRFSGHQFPNYSSELNVNALLLGDSALYLCASSPWTGVRYEQYFGPGTRLTVT.

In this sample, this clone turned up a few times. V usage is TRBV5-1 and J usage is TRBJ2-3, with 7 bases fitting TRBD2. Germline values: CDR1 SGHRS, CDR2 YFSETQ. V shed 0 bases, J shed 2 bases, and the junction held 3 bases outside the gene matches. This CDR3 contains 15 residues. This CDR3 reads CASSLGGGLTDTQYF. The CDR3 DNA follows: TGCGCCAGCAGCTTGGGCGGGGGACTCACAGATACGCAGTATTTT.

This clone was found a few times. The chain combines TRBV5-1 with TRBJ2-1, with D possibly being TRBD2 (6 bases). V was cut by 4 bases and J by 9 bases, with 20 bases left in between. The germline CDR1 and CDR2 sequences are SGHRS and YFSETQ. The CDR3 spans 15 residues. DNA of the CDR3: TGCGCCAGCAGCCCCACCCAGACTAGAGGTTTTGAGCAGTTCTTC. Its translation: CASSPTQTRGFEQFF.

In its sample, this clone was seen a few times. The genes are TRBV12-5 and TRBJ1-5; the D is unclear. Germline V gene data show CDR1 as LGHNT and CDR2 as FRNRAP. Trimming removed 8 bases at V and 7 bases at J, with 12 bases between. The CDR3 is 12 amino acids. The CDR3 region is CASTRDRQPQHF. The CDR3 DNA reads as TGTGCTAGTACAAGGGATCGACAGCCCCAGCATTTT.

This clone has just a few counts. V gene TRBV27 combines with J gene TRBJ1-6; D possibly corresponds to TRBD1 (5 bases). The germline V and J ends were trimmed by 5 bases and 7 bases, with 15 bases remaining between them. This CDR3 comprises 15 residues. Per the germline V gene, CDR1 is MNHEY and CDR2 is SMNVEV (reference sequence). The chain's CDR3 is CASSPATGGNSPLHF. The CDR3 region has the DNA TGTGCCAGCAGTCCAGCGACCGGGGGGAATTCACCCCTCCACTTT.

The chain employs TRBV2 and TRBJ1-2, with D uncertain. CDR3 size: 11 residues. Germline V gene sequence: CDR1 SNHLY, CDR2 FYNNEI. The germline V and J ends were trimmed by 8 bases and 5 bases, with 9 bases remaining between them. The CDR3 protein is CASGDVYGYTF. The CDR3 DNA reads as TGTGCCAGCGGGGATGTATATGGCTACACCTTC.

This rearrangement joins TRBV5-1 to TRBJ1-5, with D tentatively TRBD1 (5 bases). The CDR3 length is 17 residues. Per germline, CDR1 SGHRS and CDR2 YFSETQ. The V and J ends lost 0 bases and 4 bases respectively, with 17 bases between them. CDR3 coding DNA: TGCGCCAGCAGCTTGGAAGGAGGCCAGGGCGCTAATCAGCCCCAGCATTTT. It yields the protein CASSLEGGQGANQPQHF.

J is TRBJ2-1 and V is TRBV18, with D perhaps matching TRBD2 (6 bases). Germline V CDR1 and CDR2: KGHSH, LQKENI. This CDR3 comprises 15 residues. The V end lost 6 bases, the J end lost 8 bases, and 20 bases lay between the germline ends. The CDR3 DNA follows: TGTGCCAGCTCCCTCGCGGGGAATCGAAGGGATGAGCAGTTCTTC. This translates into CASSLAGNRRDEQFF.

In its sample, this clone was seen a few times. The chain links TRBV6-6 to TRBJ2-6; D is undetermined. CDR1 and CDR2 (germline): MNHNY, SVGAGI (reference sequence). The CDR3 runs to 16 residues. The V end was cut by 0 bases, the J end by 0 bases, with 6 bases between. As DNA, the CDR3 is TGTGCCAGCAGTTACTCCGCGGTCTCTGGGGCCAACGTCCTGACTTTC. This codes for CASSYSAVSGANVLTF.

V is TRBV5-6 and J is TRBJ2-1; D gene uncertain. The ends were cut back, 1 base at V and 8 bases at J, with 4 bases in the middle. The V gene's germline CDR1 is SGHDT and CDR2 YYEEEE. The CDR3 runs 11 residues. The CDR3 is CASSLSHEQFF. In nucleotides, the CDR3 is TGTGCCAGCAGCTTGTCCCATGAGCAGTTCTTC.

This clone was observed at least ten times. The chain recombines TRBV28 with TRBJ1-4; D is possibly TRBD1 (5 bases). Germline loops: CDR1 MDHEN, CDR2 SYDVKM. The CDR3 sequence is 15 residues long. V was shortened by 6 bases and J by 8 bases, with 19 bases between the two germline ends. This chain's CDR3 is CASRPGGALREKLFF. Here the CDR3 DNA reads TGTGCCAGCAGGCCGGGAGGGGCCCTTAGAGAAAAACTGTTTTTT.

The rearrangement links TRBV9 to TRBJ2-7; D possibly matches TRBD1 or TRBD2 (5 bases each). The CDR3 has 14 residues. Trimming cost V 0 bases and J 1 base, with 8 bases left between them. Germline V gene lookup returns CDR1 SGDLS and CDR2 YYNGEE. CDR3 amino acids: CASSVGEGSYEQYF. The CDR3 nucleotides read TGTGCCAGCAGCGTAGGCGAGGGGTCCTACGAGCAGTACTTC. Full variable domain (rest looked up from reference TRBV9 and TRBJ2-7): DSGVTQTPKHLITATGQRVTLRCSPRSGDLSVYWYQQSLDQGLQFLIQYYNGEERAKGNILERFSAQQFPDLHSELNLSSLELGDSALYFCASSVGEGSYEQYFGPGTRLTVT.

The CDR3: CASSMPKPGDRATYEQYF. In nucleotides, the CDR3 is TGTGCCAGCAGCATGCCGAAGCCTGGGGACAGGGCTACCTACGAGCAGTACTTC. This chain connects TRBV21-1 to TRBJ2-7; the table's D call, TRBD1, has no DNA check behind it. TRBV21-1 constitutes a pseudogene. CDR3 length: 18 amino acids.

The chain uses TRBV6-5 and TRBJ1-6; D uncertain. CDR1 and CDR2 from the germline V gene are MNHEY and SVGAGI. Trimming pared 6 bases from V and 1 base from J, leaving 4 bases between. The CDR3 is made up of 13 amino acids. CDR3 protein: CASSGSYNSPLHF. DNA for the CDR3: TGTGCCAGCAGCGGGTCCTATAATTCACCCCTCCACTTT.

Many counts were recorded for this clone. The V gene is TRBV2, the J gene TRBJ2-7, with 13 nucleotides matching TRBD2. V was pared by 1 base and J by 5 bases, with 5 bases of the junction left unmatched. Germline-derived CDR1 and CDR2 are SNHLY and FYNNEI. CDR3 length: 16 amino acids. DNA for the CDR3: TGTGCCAGCAGTGAAGGACTAGCGGGGGGCGAGGACGAGCAGTACTTC. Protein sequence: CASSEGLAGGEDEQYF.

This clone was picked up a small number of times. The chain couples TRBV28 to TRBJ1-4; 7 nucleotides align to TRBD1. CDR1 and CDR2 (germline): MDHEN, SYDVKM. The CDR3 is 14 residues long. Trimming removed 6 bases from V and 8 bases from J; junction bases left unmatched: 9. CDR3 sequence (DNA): TGTGCCAGCAGCTCTCACAGGGGAGGGGAAAAACTGTTTTTT. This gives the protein CASSSHRGGEKLFF.